This TCR beta chain was sequenced in a study of Graves' ophthalmopathy and Graves' hyperthyroidism. Study overall: The blood sample was drawn at first diagnosis and before any treatment.

The trim removed 4 bases at V and 3 bases at J, leaving 14 bases unmatched. Germline V gene data show CDR1 as SQVTM and CDR2 as ANQGSEA. This CDR3 spans 16 amino acids. Where ophthalmopathy was absent within 18 months of follow-up, hyperthyroidism was stable. The diagnostic workup employed clinical symptoms, serum thyroxine, TRAb, thyroid ultrasound and orbital computed tomography. RNA transcripts provided the template for amplifying TCR beta CDR3 regions. First-round RT-PCR relied on HTBI primers, and a second-round multiplex PCR came next. TCRdb recomputed calls from the multiplex PCR reads with MiXCR, one row per CDR3 protein. Counted here are 400,000 or so distinct CDR3 sequences, approximately 15% occurring once; the ten biggest clones make up approximately 7%.

The sample consisted of peripheral blood. This TCR was recovered from a woman aged 18-29 years with stable Graves' hyperthyroidism. This chain uses TRBV29-1 with TRBJ2-7; 8 nucleotides agree with TRBD1. In nucleotides, the CDR3 is TGCAGCGTTGTAGGAACCGACAGGGGTATCGGCTACGAGCAGTACTTC. Translated: CSVVGTDRGIGYEQYF.